This TCR beta chain was recovered during a study of cytomegalovirus exposure and HLA in healthy donors. V gave up 0 bases and J gave up 2 bases, with 12 bases separating them. Per germline, CDR1 LGHNA and CDR2 YNFKEQ. This CDR3 spans 16 amino acids. The study ran its PCR with 60 Vbeta and 13 Jbeta primers. TCRdb keeps only in-frame clones here, not all; method: immunoSEQ multiplex PCR. The table has 150,000 to 200,000 clones, nearly 80% seen once; the top ten hold about 9.9%. The sample taken for sequencing was PBMCs. This chain connects TRBV4-2 to TRBJ2-3; D possibly corresponds to TRBD1 (6 bases). This clonotype was obtained from a man aged 18 to 30 in good health and CMV-seropositive. The CDR3 nucleotides are TGTGCCAGCAGCCAAGAAGGGCGGACAGTCACAGATACGCAGTATTTT. This sequence encodes CASSQEGRTVTDTQYF.